The clone carrying this TCR beta chain was observed a single time. These data are taken from a study of cytomegalovirus exposure and HLA in healthy donors. Vbeta (60) and Jbeta (13) primers were used in the PCR. Profiled with immunoSEQ multiplex PCR; TCRdb holds only in-frame clones, not every one. The repertoire holds around 150,000 clones, with approximately 76% as singletons. This CDR3 has 17 residues. The germline gives CDR1 MDHEN, CDR2 SYDVKM. Germline trimming cut 6 bases from V and 9 bases from J; bases unmatched to any gene: 19. The clonotype originates from a man in his fifties or sixties in good health and CMV-seronegative. The chain employs TRBV28 and TRBJ2-1; TRBD2 matches at 8 bases. The sample consisted of PBMCs. CDR3 in DNA: TGTGCCAGCAGCCTCCCCCCTAGCCTCGGGAGCGGGGGTGAGCAGTTCTTC. Its translation: CASSLPPSLGSGGEQFF.